The clone carrying this T cell receptor beta chain was seen a few times. One entry per CDR3 protein, called by TCRdb with MiXCR from the RT-PCR reads. The table lists more than 550,000 distinct CDR3 sequences, approximately 15% of them singletons. Germline V CDR1 and CDR2: SEHNR, FQNEAQ (reference sequence). The CDR3 contains 15 residues. The J segment lost 3 bases and the V segment lost 5 bases, leaving 5 bases of the junction unmatched. The TCR comes from a female donor in good health, serving as a healthy control. V gene TRBV7-9 combines with J gene TRBJ1-5, with TRBD1 matching over 9 bases. The sample taken for sequencing was memory CD4+ T cells from blood. CDR3 in amino acids: CASSPGQGYNQPQHF. CDR3 in DNA: TGTGCCAGCAGCCCGGGACAGGGCTACAATCAGCCCCAGCATTTT.